The next 23 T cell receptor beta chains were all read from a single sample in a study of blood T cells in healthy people across ages. Through a sample-barcoded 5' primer and a J-beta primer mix, a second PCR was run for 7 to 11 cycles. Using its own MiXCR run on the 5' RACE reads, TCRdb lists one record per CDR3 protein. The sample holds 1.6 million or so distinct CDR3 sequences; around 35% are singletons and the top ten take approximately 10%. Material: blood. These receptors were obtained from a woman in her 30s in good health.

This chain uses TRBV6-6 with TRBJ1-4; the D is unclear. The CDR3 is made up of 14 amino acids. Germline V gene sequence: CDR1 MNHNY, CDR2 SVGAGI (reference sequence). V gave up 5 bases and J gave up 3 bases, with 10 bases separating them. The CDR3 region has the DNA TGTGCCAGCAGTGACCTTTTGGCTAATGAAAAACTGTTTTTT. Its protein is CASSDLLANEKLFF.

This chain links TRBV29-1 with TRBJ1-4, with D tentatively TRBD1 (6 bases). The CDR3 sequence is 12 residues long. Germline lookup yields CDR1 SQVTM and CDR2 ANQGSEA. Deletions cut 1 base from V and 7 bases from J, with 7 bases between. CDR3 sequence reads: CSVEGGAEKLFF. CDR3 DNA sequence: TGCAGCGTTGAAGGGGGGGCTGAAAAACTGTTTTTT.

The rearrangement links TRBV7-2 to TRBJ2-2; D is perhaps TRBD2 (5 bases). From germline, CDR1 is SGHTA and CDR2 FQGNSA. Trimming removed 5 bases at V and 4 bases at J, with 8 bases between. The CDR3 sequence is 13 residues long. The CDR3 DNA reads as TGTGCCAGCAGCCCTAGCCGCACCGGGGAGCTGTTTTTT. Encoded protein: CASSPSRTGELFF.

In its sample, this clonotype was seen once. The chain carries TRBV29-1 and TRBJ2-1; 9 bases fit TRBD1. The CDR3 runs to 16 residues. V lost 7 bases, J lost 3 bases, and 13 bases stayed unmatched. The V gene's germline CDR1 is SQVTM and CDR2 ANQGSEA. The chain's CDR3 is CSGGGEKGQGYNEQFF. For the CDR3, the DNA is TGCAGCGGTGGAGGTGAGAAGGGACAGGGCTACAATGAGCAGTTCTTC.

There are a few counts of this clonotype. At one of its ends the junction is not consistent with the germline gene, which may arise from a read error. The chain has TRBV3-1 and TRBJ2-6, with D possibly called TRBD1 or TRBD2 (7 bases each). The CDR3 has 15 amino acids. Germline values: CDR1 LGHDT, CDR2 YNNKEL (reference sequence). CDR3 sequence reads: CASSRRQGGANVQTF. CDR3 nucleotide sequence: TGTGCCAGCAGCCGAAGACAGGGAGGGGCCAACGTCCAGACTTTC.

With regard to this clonotype: The junction differs from germline at one of its ends, possibly a read error. The chain uses TRBV7-9 and TRBJ1-2, with 8 bases fitting TRBD1. CDR3 length: 15 amino acids. Germline lookup yields CDR1 SEHNR and CDR2 FQNEAQ (reference sequence). The CDR3, as DNA: TGTGCCAGCAGCCAAGGGACAGGCGTTAGATATGGCGACACCTTC. Translating it yields CASSQGTGVRYGDTF. Combining the CDR3 with reference TRBV7-9 and TRBJ1-2 gives the whole variable domain DTGVSQNPRHKITKRGQNVTFRCDPISEHNRLYWYRQTLGQGPEFLTYFQNEAQLEKSRLLSDRFSAERPKGSFSTLEIQRTEQGDSAMYLCASSQGTGVRYGDTFGSGTRLTVV.

This clonotype turned up a few times. This sequence joins TRBV20-1 and TRBJ2-5; 7 bases map to TRBD2. This CDR3 is built from 13 residues. The germline V gene encodes CDR1 DFQATT and CDR2 SNEGSKA (reference sequence). With V trimmed by 5 bases and J by 1 base, 4 bases remained unmatched. The DNA for the CDR3 is TGCAGTGCTTTACTAGCGATCCAAGAGACCCAGTACTTC. Amino acids: CSALLAIQETQYF.

Ten or more counts support this clonotype. The chain links TRBV3-1 to TRBJ2-5; D unclear. V was clipped by 4 bases and J by 2 bases, with 8 bases between them. CDR1 is LGHDT, CDR2 YNNKEL, per germline (reference sequence). This CDR3 has 13 amino acids. The CDR3 loop reads CASSRGLQETQYF. The DNA for the CDR3 is TGTGCCAGCAGCCGAGGATTACAAGAGACCCAGTACTTC.

The chain combines TRBV30 with TRBJ1-5; no clear D gene. The V end lost 0 bases, the J end lost 5 bases, and 14 bases lay between the germline ends. This CDR3 is built from 15 residues. Germline V gene lookup returns CDR1 GTSNPN and CDR2 SVGIG (reference sequence). CDR3 bases: TGTGCCTGGAGTGTACGAGGGTTTGAGGATCAGCCCCAGCATTTT. Protein sequence: CAWSVRGFEDQPQHF.

This clonotype was found a few times. This chain connects TRBV3-1 to TRBJ2-7; D possibly uses TRBD1 or TRBD2 (5 bases each). The germline gives CDR1 LGHDT, CDR2 YNNKEL (reference sequence). V was cut by 3 bases and J by 2 bases, with 8 bases left in between. This CDR3 is built from 13 residues. The CDR3 coding sequence is TGTGCCAGCAGCCACGGGGCCGCCTACGAGCAGTACTTC. Translated, it gives CASSHGAAYEQYF.

The chain is built from TRBV10-3 and TRBJ2-2; D is perhaps TRBD2 (5 bases). Germline lookup yields CDR1 ENHRY and CDR2 SYGVKD. V lost 6 bases and J 3 bases, leaving 11 bases between the germline ends. This CDR3 has 14 residues. The CDR3 region has the DNA TGTGCCATCAGGGCGAGGGAACACACCGGGGAGCTGTTTTTT. Translating it yields CAIRAREHTGELFF.

The rearrangement joins TRBV6-1 to TRBJ2-7; no clear D. Germline V gene data show CDR1 as MNHNS and CDR2 as SASEGT. The CDR3 runs to 12 residues. V lost 7 bases and J lost 3, with 10 bases in between. The CDR3 DNA sequence: TGTGCCAGCATAAACTCGATCTACGAGCAGTACTTC. Protein sequence: CASINSIYEQYF.

The chain has TRBV4-1 and TRBJ2-3, with 10 bases fitting TRBD2. This CDR3 has 16 residues. Germline V gene sequence: CDR1 MGHRA, CDR2 YSYEKL. The junction had 11 bases not matched to a gene; V was cut back by 6 bases and J by 5 bases. As DNA, the CDR3 is TGCGCCAGCAGTTACGTCAGCGGGGGGGCCGGAGATACGCAGTATTTT. This gives the protein CASSYVSGGAGDTQYF.

A few counts support this clonotype. V and J are TRBV4-1 and TRBJ2-2, with D possibly matching TRBD1 (6 bases). From germline, CDR1 is MGHRA and CDR2 YSYEKL. The CDR3 contains 12 residues. V was cut by 8 bases and J by 8 bases, with 12 bases left in between. CDR3 in DNA: TGCGCCAGCTCGGTGACAGGAGGGGAGCTGTTTTTT. Translated: CASSVTGGELFF.

The chain uses TRBV6-2 or TRBV6-3 and TRBJ1-2, with D hard to call. The V gene's germline CDR1 is MNHEY and CDR2 SVGEGT. V was trimmed by 0 bases and J by 2 bases, leaving 7 bases between them. The CDR3 has 14 residues. This chain's CDR3 is CASSYSNQNYGYTF. CDR3 nucleotide sequence: TGTGCCAGCAGTTACTCGAATCAGAACTATGGCTACACCTTC.

This chain links TRBV7-9 with TRBJ2-1, with 7 bases fitting TRBD2. The CDR3 length is 13 residues. The V gene's germline CDR1 is SEHNR and CDR2 FQNEAQ (reference sequence). The V and J ends lost 11 bases and 5 bases, in that order; junction bases with no gene match: 9. CDR3 residues: CAAALASNNEQFF. Written as DNA, the CDR3 is TGTGCCGCGGCACTAGCGTCAAACAATGAGCAGTTCTTC.

The chain links TRBV5-1 to TRBJ2-7, with 7 bases that match TRBD2. The J segment lost 5 bases and the V segment lost 0 bases, leaving 11 bases of the junction unmatched. The CDR3 has 16 amino acids. The germline CDR1 and CDR2 sequences are SGHRS and YFSETQ. The CDR3 nucleotides are TGCGCCAGCAGCTTGGCCGGGGGGACCCTCAACCACGAGCAGTACTTC. Its protein is CASSLAGGTLNHEQYF.

The rearrangement uses TRBV7-9 and TRBJ2-7; D is possibly TRBD2 (6 bases). V gave up 10 bases and J gave up 3 bases, with 16 bases separating them. The CDR3 sequence is 13 residues long. In germline, CDR1 is SEHNR, CDR2 FQNEAQ (reference sequence). The CDR3 here is CAIWGVRNYEQYF. In DNA form, the CDR3 reads TGTGCCATCTGGGGGGTTCGGAACTACGAGCAGTACTTC.

V gene TRBV19 combines with J gene TRBJ2-5; a weak D match, TRBD1 (5 bases). Trimming removed 4 bases from V and 11 bases from J, with 17 bases in between. Germline loops: CDR1 LNHDA, CDR2 SQIVND (reference sequence). This CDR3 has 13 amino acids. The chain's CDR3 is CASSKQGVNEQYF. The CDR3 bases are TGTGCCAGTAGTAAGCAGGGTGTCAATGAGCAGTACTTC.

The table lists this clonotype with many counts. The chain has TRBV5-6 and TRBJ2-1; tentative D call: TRBD2 (5 bases). Per the germline V gene, CDR1 is SGHDT and CDR2 is YYEEEE. Trimming pared 0 bases from V and 10 bases from J, leaving 11 bases between. This CDR3 is 13 amino acids long. CDR3 bases: TGTGCCAGCAGCTTGGTCTTGGGAGACGAGCAGTTCTTC. Amino acids: CASSLVLGDEQFF.

The genes are TRBV28 and TRBJ2-3; 10 nucleotides match TRBD2. The CDR3 is 18 residues long. V gave up 3 bases and J gave up 7 bases; unmatched junction bases: 16. The germline V gene encodes CDR1 MDHEN and CDR2 SYDVKM. CDR3 DNA sequence: TGTGCCAGCAGTTTGGGGTGGGGACTAGCGTCCTCGGGGAATACGCAGTATTTT. Protein: CASSLGWGLASSGNTQYF.

V usage is TRBV20-1 and J usage is TRBJ2-3; D unresolved. The CDR3 has 14 amino acids. CDR1 is DFQATT and CDR2 is SNEGSKA in the germline V gene (reference sequence). With 1 base removed from V and 0 bases from J, the gap between germline ends came to 8 bases. The CDR3, as DNA: TGCAGTGCTAGAGCTCCAGAGAGCACAGATACGCAGTATTTT. Protein sequence: CSARAPESTDTQYF.

This sequence joins TRBV20-1 and TRBJ2-1, with 15 nucleotides matching TRBD2. The CDR3 runs 16 residues. The V gene's germline CDR1 is DFQATT and CDR2 SNEGSKA (reference sequence). The J segment lost 2 bases and the V segment lost 5 bases, leaving 4 bases of the junction unmatched. CDR3 DNA sequence: TGCAGTGCTCCCGGGACTAGCGGGGGGACCTACAATGAGCAGTTCTTC. Amino acids: CSAPGTSGGTYNEQFF.